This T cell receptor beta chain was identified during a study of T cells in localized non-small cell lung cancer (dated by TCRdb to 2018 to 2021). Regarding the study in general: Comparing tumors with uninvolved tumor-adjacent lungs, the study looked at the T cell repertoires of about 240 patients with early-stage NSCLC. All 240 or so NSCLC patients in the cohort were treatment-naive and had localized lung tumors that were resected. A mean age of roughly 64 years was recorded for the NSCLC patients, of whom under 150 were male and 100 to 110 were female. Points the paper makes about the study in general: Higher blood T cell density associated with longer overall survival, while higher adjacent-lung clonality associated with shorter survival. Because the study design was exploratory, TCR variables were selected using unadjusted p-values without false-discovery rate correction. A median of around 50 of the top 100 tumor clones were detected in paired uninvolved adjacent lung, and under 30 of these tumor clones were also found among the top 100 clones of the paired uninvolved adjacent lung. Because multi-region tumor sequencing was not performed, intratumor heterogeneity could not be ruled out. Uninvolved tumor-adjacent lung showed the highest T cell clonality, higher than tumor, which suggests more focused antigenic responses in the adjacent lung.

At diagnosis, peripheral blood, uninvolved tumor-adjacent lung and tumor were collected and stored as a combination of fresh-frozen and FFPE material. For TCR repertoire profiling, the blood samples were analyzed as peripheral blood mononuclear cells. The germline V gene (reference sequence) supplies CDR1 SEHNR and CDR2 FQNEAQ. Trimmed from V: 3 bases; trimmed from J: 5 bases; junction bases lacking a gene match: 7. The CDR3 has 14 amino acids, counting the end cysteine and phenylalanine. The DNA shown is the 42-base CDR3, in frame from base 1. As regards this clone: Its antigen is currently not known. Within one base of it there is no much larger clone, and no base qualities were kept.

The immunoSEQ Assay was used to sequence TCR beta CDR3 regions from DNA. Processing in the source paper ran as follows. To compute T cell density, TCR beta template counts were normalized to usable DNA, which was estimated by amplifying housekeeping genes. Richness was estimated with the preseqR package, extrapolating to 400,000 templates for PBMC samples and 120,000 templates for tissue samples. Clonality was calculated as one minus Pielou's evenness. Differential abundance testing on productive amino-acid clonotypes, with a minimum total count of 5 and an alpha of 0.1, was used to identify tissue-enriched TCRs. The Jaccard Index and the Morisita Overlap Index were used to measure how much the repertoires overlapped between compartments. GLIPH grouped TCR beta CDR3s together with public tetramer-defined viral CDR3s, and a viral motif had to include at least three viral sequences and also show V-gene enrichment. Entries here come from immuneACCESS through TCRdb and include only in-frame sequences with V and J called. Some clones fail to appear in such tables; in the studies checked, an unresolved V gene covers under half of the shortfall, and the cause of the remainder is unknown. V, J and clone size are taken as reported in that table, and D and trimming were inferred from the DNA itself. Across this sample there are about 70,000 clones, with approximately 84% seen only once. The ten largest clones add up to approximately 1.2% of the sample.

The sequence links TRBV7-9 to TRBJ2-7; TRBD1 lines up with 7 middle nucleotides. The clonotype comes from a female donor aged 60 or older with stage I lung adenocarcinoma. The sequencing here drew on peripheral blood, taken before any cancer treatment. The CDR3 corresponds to CASSFGLQGNEQYF. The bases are TGTGCCAGCAGCTTTGGCCTACAGGGGAACGAGCAGTACTTC. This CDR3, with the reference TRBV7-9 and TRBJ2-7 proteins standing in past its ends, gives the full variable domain DTGVSQNPRHKITKRGQNVTFRCDPISEHNRLYWYRQTLGQGPEFLTYFQNEAQLEKSRLLSDRFSAERPKGSFSTLEIQRTEQGDSAMYLCASSFGLQGNEQYFGPGTRLTVT.